This note documents a single T cell receptor beta chain sequence. This sample stems from a study of blood T cell repertoires in COVID-19. Across the study: Italy, Spain and the United States were the sources of the convalescent and acute COVID-19 samples.

Sequencing used immunoSEQ multiplex PCR; TCRdb keeps in-frame clones, though not all of them. The table lists about 490,000 clones, around 85% of them singletons. Unmatched junction bases numbered 4, after V lost 2 bases and J lost 5 bases. This CDR3 contains 16 residues. Per the germline V gene, CDR1 is SGHNT and CDR2 is YENEEA. This clonotype was obtained from a human donor in a cohort sampled during active COVID-19. J is TRBJ2-1 and V is TRBV11-3; 12 bases are shared with TRBD2. Sequencing was performed on peripheral blood. The CDR3, as DNA: TGTGCCAGCAGCTTATCTAGCGGGAGGGCCCACAATGAGCAGTTCTTC. This gives the protein CASSLSSGRAHNEQFF.